Listed here are 11 T cell receptor beta chains from one sample, sequenced in a study of OX40 agonist ivuxolimab in advanced cancers. Assay: immunoSEQ multiplex PCR; the TCRdb copy retains only in-frame clones and omits some. The table has some 27,000 clones, about 80% seen once. The sequenced sample was CD4+ or CD8+ T cells sorted from blood, obtained in a trial of the OX40 agonist ivuxolimab. These TCRs come from an adult with an advanced solid tumor such as melanoma, head and neck, liver or kidney cancer.

The rearrangement joins TRBV6-5 to TRBJ1-4, with D tentatively TRBD1 (5 bases). Germline V lookup: CDR1 MNHEY, CDR2 SVGAGI. Trimming removed 7 bases from V and 7 bases from J, with 19 bases in between. The CDR3 is made up of 15 amino acids. The CDR3 region has the DNA TGTGCCAGCACCCACGGGGAGGGGAGGGGTGAAAAACTGTTTTTT. Protein sequence: CASTHGEGRGEKLFF.

This chain connects TRBV5-8 to TRBJ1-5; D is uncertain. Trimming pared 3 bases from V and 7 bases from J, leaving 8 bases between. This CDR3 comprises 12 residues. Germline CDR1 is SGHTS and CDR2 is YDEGEE. As DNA, the CDR3 is TGTGCCAGCAGCTCCTACACGCAGCCCCAGCATTTT. This codes for CASSSYTQPQHF.

This chain connects TRBV7-9 to TRBJ2-7; 8 bases agree with TRBD1. The J segment lost 5 bases and the V segment lost 2 bases, leaving 5 bases of the junction unmatched. This CDR3 spans 14 amino acids. CDR1 and CDR2 from the germline V gene are SEHNR and FQNEAQ (reference sequence). The CDR3 bases are TGTGCCAGCAGCTTACAGGGGGCGCAGGACGAGCAGTACTTC. As protein: CASSLQGAQDEQYF.

This chain links TRBV6-5 with TRBJ1-5; no clear D gene. Germline CDR1 MNHEY, CDR2 SVGAGI. The CDR3 has 14 amino acids. V was pared by 7 bases and J by 3 bases, with 13 bases between. The DNA for the CDR3 is TGTGCCAGCACCTCAGGCAGGTTCAATCAGCCCCAGCATTTT. This encodes CASTSGRFNQPQHF.

The chain joins TRBV13 to TRBJ2-5; D tentatively fits TRBD1 or TRBD2 (7 bases each). This CDR3 is built from 15 residues. Trimming shortened V by 5 bases and J by 5 bases, and 18 bases separated the two germline ends. From germline, CDR1 is PRHDT and CDR2 FYEKMQ (reference sequence). CDR3 protein: CASSPVGQGGETQYF. The DNA of the CDR3 is TGTGCCAGCAGCCCGGTGGGCCAGGGGGGGGAGACCCAGTACTTC.

This sequence joins TRBV2 and TRBJ2-7; 7 bases line up with TRBD1. The CDR3 contains 12 residues. V shed 6 bases, J shed 6 bases, and the junction held 5 bases outside the gene matches. Germline V gene lookup returns CDR1 SNHLY and CDR2 FYNNEI. CDR3 sequence: CASRETGVEQYF. The CDR3 bases are TGTGCCAGCAGAGAAACAGGGGTCGAGCAGTACTTC.

In DNA, the CDR3 is TGTGCCAGCAGTTTTCGGTCCCCAAACCGGGACAGGGGGTCCTACGAGCAGTACTTC. It yields the protein CASSFRSPNRDRGSYEQYF. The chain employs TRBV27 and TRBJ2-7; 11 bases are a match to TRBD1. Germline loops: CDR1 MNHEY, CDR2 SMNVEV (reference sequence). This CDR3 spans 19 amino acids. V lost 3 bases and J lost 1; bases outside the gene matches: 14.

The chain links TRBV4-3 to TRBJ1-2; no definite D call. The CDR3 length is 17 residues. V lost 4 bases and J lost 3, with 21 bases in between. CDR1 and CDR2 (germline): LGHNA, YSLEER. The CDR3 reads CASSPSGTPSRHYGYTF. The DNA for the CDR3 is TGCGCCAGCAGCCCCTCTGGTACTCCTTCTAGGCACTATGGCTACACCTTC.

The chain combines TRBV2 with TRBJ1-5, with unresolved D. Looked up from germline, CDR1 is SNHLY and CDR2 is FYNNEI. V was trimmed by 7 bases and J by 5 bases, leaving 18 bases between them. The CDR3 sequence is 15 residues long. The CDR3 sequence is CASTEGGYDHQPQHF. CDR3 in DNA: TGTGCCAGCACCGAGGGAGGGTACGATCATCAGCCCCAGCATTTT.

This clone was counted once. V gene TRBV27 combines with J gene TRBJ2-1; no reliable D call. The CDR3 is made up of 14 amino acids. The germline V gene has CDR1 MNHEY and CDR2 SMNVEV (reference sequence). Trimming removed 4 bases from V and 1 base from J, with 8 bases in between. The CDR3, as DNA: TGTGCCAGCAGTTCAGTGTTGTCCTACAATGAGCAGTTCTTC. Its protein product is CASSSVLSYNEQFF.

This chain links TRBV6-5 with TRBJ2-3, with TRBD2 matching 9 bases. Germline-derived CDR1 and CDR2 are MNHEY and SVGAGI. The CDR3 totals 16 residues. Losses at the gene ends were 4 bases for V and 4 bases for J; bases not matched to a gene: 9. CDR3 DNA sequence: TGTGCCAGCAGTTCCAGGCTAGCGGGGAGAGCAGATACGCAGTATTTT. Its translation: CASSSRLAGRADTQYF.